The sequence of this TCR beta chain was determined in a study of cytomegalovirus exposure and HLA in healthy donors. Whole-study findings and limits: Reports described diagnosis of cytomegalovirus status by the classifier as highly specific and sensitive. The investigators catalogued 150 to 200 TCR beta chains as cytomegalovirus-associated. In vitro confirmation showed three CMV-associated chains to be CMV antigen specific.

Looked up from germline, CDR1 is MNHEY and CDR2 is SMNVEV (reference sequence). The CDR3 is 14 amino acids. Between the trimmed V and J ends, which lost 4 bases and 0 bases, there was a span of 9 bases. Libraries were prepared by immunoSEQ multiplex PCR; TCRdb keeps only in-frame clonotypes and omits some of them. The sample lists 150,000 to 200,000 clones, 86% occurring once. On this clone itself: What it recognizes is unknown.

Sequenced: PBMCs. The rearrangement uses TRBV27 and TRBJ1-1; D is undetermined. This clonotype originated in a woman aged 18 to 35 in good health and CMV-seronegative. CDR3 sequence (DNA): TGTGCCAGCAGTTCCCCAGGATTGAACACTGAAGCTTTCTTT. Protein: CASSSPGLNTEAFF.